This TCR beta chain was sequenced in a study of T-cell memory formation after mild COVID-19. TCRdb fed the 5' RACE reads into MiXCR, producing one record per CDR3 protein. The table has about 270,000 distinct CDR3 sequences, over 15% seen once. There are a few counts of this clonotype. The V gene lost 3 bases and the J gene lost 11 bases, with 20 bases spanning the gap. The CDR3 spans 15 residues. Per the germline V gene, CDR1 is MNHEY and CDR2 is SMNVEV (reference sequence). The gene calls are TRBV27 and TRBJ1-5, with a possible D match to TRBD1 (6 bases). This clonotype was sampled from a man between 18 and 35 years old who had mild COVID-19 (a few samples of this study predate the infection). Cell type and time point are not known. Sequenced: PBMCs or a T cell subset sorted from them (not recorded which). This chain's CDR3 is CASSLGLTGLGAQHF. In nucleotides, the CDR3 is TGTGCCAGCAGTTTGGGACTGACAGGACTGGGAGCCCAGCATTTT.